This TCR beta chain was obtained from a study of T cells in Graves' hyperthyroidism and ophthalmopathy. Background on the study: Before any treatment, at initial diagnosis, peripheral blood was collected.

This clonotype was picked up many times. The antigen is not known. Regarding the study as a whole: Among clonotypes expanded in thyroid above 0.001, most were also found in blood.

Using RNA transcripts as the source, TCR beta CDR3 regions were amplified. Researchers ran a first-round RT-PCR on the TCR CDR3 using the HTBI primer set. TCRdb analysed the multiplex PCR reads with MiXCR anew, one entry per CDR3 protein. The sample holds fewer than 650,000 distinct CDR3 sequences, more than 11% seen once. The germline V gene has CDR1 SEHNR and CDR2 FQNEAQ (reference sequence). The CDR3 is 14 amino acids. V gave up 1 base and J gave up 4 bases, with 10 bases separating them. Diagnostic decisions used clinical symptoms, serum thyroxine and TRAb, thyroid ultrasound and orbital computed tomography.

Sequenced: blood. The sequence derives from a woman aged 25 to 45 with Graves' hyperthyroidism that later progressed to Graves' ophthalmopathy. The V call is TRBV7-9, the J call TRBJ1-2, with D unresolved. The CDR3: CASSLGREGYGYTF. In DNA, the CDR3 is TGTGCCAGCAGCTTAGGGCGGGAAGGCTATGGCTACACCTTC.